This is a list of T cell receptor beta chains from one sample in a study of blood T cell repertoires in COVID-19. The repertoire was sequenced with immunoSEQ multiplex PCR; TCRdb's copy has only in-frame clones and lacks some. The sample has some 290,000 clones, around 90% seen once. The sample consisted of PBMCs or T cells enriched from blood (not recorded which). All receptors come from a middle-aged woman with acute COVID-19. CDR3s include the opening cysteine and the closing phenylalanine or tryptophan. The D gene is left open where the match is weak. Not all rows give a size; the values are once, few, many and, for expanded clones, a class.

length,D,size,V,J,CDR3,DNA
15,TRBD2,NA,TRBV3-1/TRBV3-2,TRBJ2-1,CASSYGTSGYNEQFF,TGTGCCAGCAGCTATGGGACTAGCGGCTACAATGAGCAGTTCTTC
15,NA,NA,TRBV18,TRBJ2-2,CASSPSRGRTGELFF,TGTGCCAGCTCACCTTCCAGGGGGAGGACCGGGGAGCTGTTTTTT
16,NA,NA,TRBV4-1,TRBJ1-4,CASSQGRRVVNEKLFF,TGCGCCAGCAGCCAAGGACGCAGGGTCGTTAATGAAAAACTGTTTTTT
15,NA,NA,TRBV29-1,TRBJ2-7,CSAFLASGMSYEQYF,TGCAGCGCCTTCCTAGCGTCGGGAATGTCCTACGAGCAGTACTTC
16,NA,NA,TRBV28,TRBJ2-7,CASSLLPGHSLYEQYF,TGTGCCAGCAGTTTACTACCCGGACATTCCCTCTACGAGCAGTACTTC
16,TRBD2,NA,TRBV18,TRBJ2-2,CASSPRLAENTGELFF,TGTGCCAGCTCACCCCGACTAGCGGAGAACACCGGGGAGCTGTTTTTT
15,TRBD2,NA,TRBV11-2,TRBJ2-2,CASSSAGLNTGELFF,TGTGCCAGCAGCTCAGCGGGATTAAACACCGGGGAGCTGTTTTTT
16,TRBD1,NA,TRBV5-4,TRBJ2-1,CASSLGTGGSYNEQFF,TGTGCCAGCAGCTTGGGGACAGGGGGCTCCTACAATGAGCAGTTCTTC
13,TRBD1,NA,TRBV10-3,TRBJ2-7,CAISERQGQEQYF,TGTGCCATCAGTGAAAGACAGGGTCAGGAGCAGTACTTC
17,NA,NA,TRBV2,TRBJ1-5,CASSYTGGVTGNQPQHF,TGTGCCAGCAGTTACACCGGGGGGGTGACGGGCAATCAGCCCCAGCATTTT
14,NA,NA,TRBV2,TRBJ1-2,CASSGTTLNYGYTF,TGTGCCAGCAGTGGGACTACGCTTAACTATGGCTACACCTTC
14,NA,NA,TRBV5-6,TRBJ2-7,CASSLMGDTYEQYF,TGTGCCAGCAGCTTAATGGGGGACACCTACGAGCAGTACTTC
14,TRBD1,NA,TRBV5-6,TRBJ1-1,CASRSRQGGTEAFF,TGTGCCAGCAGGTCGAGACAGGGTGGGACTGAAGCTTTCTTT
14,NA,once,TRBV27,TRBJ2-2,CASSRGLGTGELFF,TGTGCCAGCAGCCGAGGGTTGGGCACCGGGGAGCTGTTTTTT
15,NA,NA,TRBV9,TRBJ1-1,CARAKGGEVNTEAFF,TGTGCCAGAGCCAAGGGGGGGGAAGTGAACACTGAAGCTTTCTTT